This T cell receptor (beta chain) was captured in a study of control samples from healthy donors and cancer patients. Trimming pared 3 bases from V and 7 bases from J, leaving 10 bases between. The CDR3 is made up of 13 amino acids. Germline values: CDR1 LGHNA, CDR2 YNFKEQ. Produced via immunoSEQ multiplex PCR; TCRdb's table is partial and in-frame only. The data contain 150,000 to 200,000 clones, 85% to 90% of them singletons. This chain connects TRBV4-2 to TRBJ1-5, with D possibly being TRBD1 (5 bases). The sequence came from a woman aged 45-60 years in good health. Sequencing was done on a sample of blood. The CDR3 loop reads CASSQDTRQPQHF. The CDR3 coding sequence is TGTGCCAGCAGCCAGGACACGCGGCAGCCCCAGCATTTT.